The clone carrying this TCR beta chain was found a few times. Its antigen is not identified. This entry comes from a study of metastatic and nonmetastatic thyroid tumors. Study-level background: Repertoire comparisons spanned blood and tumor or nodule tissue from malignant and benign thyroid patients.

All patients were untreated before thyroid surgery. In the authors' methods: Built for papillary thyroid cancer, a distant-metastasis classifier drew on CDR3 differences across clinicopathological groups. TCRdb re-analyzed the PCR reads using MiXCR. These V and J calls derive from TCRdb rather than the authors' analysis. In the table there are about 85,000 clones, approximately 9% of which are singletons. Study-level points and caveats: Reports indicated that malignant thyroid tumors showed significantly higher TCR beta diversity than benign nodules did, in blood and tumor.

The CDR3 covers 14 residues. The V end lost 6 bases, the J end lost 4 bases, and 18 bases lay between the germline ends. Germline values: CDR1 DFQATT, CDR2 SNEGSKA (reference sequence). Material: blood. This TCR was sampled from a female donor with papillary thyroid cancer or a benign thyroid nodule (not recorded which). Some clones in this sample may be carry-over from other donors' samples. The chain joins TRBV20-1 to TRBJ1-1; D is possibly TRBD1 (5 bases). CDR3 in DNA: TGCAGTGCCAGTCGGGGGAGGTTGGGCACTGAAGCTTTCTTT. This sequence encodes CSASRGRLGTEAFF.